This is a list of T cell receptor beta chains from one sample in a study of patients and donors after allogeneic stem cell transplantation. TCRdb reprocessed the RT-PCR reads via MiXCR and lists one record per CDR3 protein. The top ten hold 50% of the sample, which has about 160,000 distinct CDR3 sequences, about a third seen once. The sequencing input was blood, either unsorted or a sorted T cell fraction (not recorded which). These receptors came from a human donor who was either an allogeneic HSCT recipient or a stem cell or donor lymphocyte infusion donor (not recorded which). It is not recorded whose cells these are; they may come from a transplant donor. CDR3s include the opening cysteine and the closing phenylalanine or tryptophan. The D gene is left open where the match is weak. Some rows mark clone size as missing; the rest say once, few, many or name a class of expanded clone.

TRBV6-6	NA	NA	TRBJ1-5	CASSYYSGVDQPQHF	TGTGCCAGCAGTTACTATTCCGGTGTGGATCAGCCCCAGCATTTT
TRBV27	NA	few	TRBJ1-5	CASSPTGQGQPQHF	TGTGCCAGCAGTCCCACGGGGCAGGGTCAGCCCCAGCATTTT
TRBV7-9	NA	NA	TRBJ1-4	CASSPGLGVLANEKLFF	TGTGCCAGCAGCCCAGGGTTAGGCGTTTTGGCTAATGAAAAACTGTTTTTT
TRBV6-5	NA	few	TRBJ1-2	CASRQGGGYGYTF	TGTGCCAGCAGACAGGGTGGAGGCTATGGCTACACCTTC
TRBV27	NA	few	TRBJ1-6	CASSSGPRNSPLHF	TGTGCCAGCAGTTCAGGGCCACGTAATTCACCCCTCCACTTT
TRBV27	TRBD2	NA	TRBJ2-1	CASRLGAGGNNEQFF	TGTGCCAGCAGGTTAGGGGCGGGGGGGAACAATGAGCAGTTCTTC
TRBV12-3/TRBV12-4	TRBD1	many	TRBJ1-1	CASSLDRGSTEAFF	TGTGCCAGCAGTTTAGACAGGGGAAGCACTGAAGCTTTCTTT
TRBV30	NA	NA	TRBJ1-5	CAWSAVGAAPINKPQHF	TGTGCCTGGAGTGCGGTAGGGGCGGCCCCGATCAACAAGCCCCAGCATTTT
TRBV7-9	NA	NA	TRBJ1-2	CASSLGGPAYGYTF	TGTGCCAGCAGTCTTGGGGGCCCCGCGTATGGCTACACCTTC
TRBV5-5	TRBD1	few	TRBJ1-6	CASSLGPTGNSPLHF	TGTGCCAGCAGCCTGGGACCGACAGGGAATTCACCCCTCCACTTT
TRBV29-1	TRBD2	once	TRBJ2-2	CSVGRGVNTGELFF	TGCAGCGTGGGGAGGGGCGTGAACACCGGGGAGCTGTTTTTT
TRBV12-3/TRBV12-4	TRBD2	NA	TRBJ2-3	CASRTSGEPTDTQYF	TGTGCCAGCAGGACTAGCGGGGAGCCCACAGATACGCAGTATTTT
TRBV27	NA	NA	TRBJ2-3	CASSLSYQTDTQYF	TGTGCCAGCAGTTTGTCTTATCAGACAGATACGCAGTATTTT
TRBV5-5	NA	once	TRBJ2-7	CASSDDPPSHEQYF	TGTGCCAGCAGCGACGACCCACCGAGCCACGAGCAGTACTTC
TRBV5-1	TRBD1	few	TRBJ2-3	CASSLAFADRGRPTDTQYF	TGCGCCAGCAGCTTGGCCTTCGCTGACAGGGGGCGCCCCACAGATACGCAGTATTTT
TRBV7-6	NA	NA	TRBJ2-7	CASSLTSYEQYF	TGTGCCAGCAGCTTAACCTCCTACGAGCAGTACTTC
TRBV19	NA	NA	TRBJ1-1	CASRPFIGTEAFF	TGTGCCAGTAGGCCTTTTATCGGGACTGAAGCTTTCTTT
TRBV20-1	NA	NA	TRBJ1-2	CSASQGFTNYGYTF	TGCAGTGCCTCACAGGGCTTTACTAACTATGGCTACACCTTC
TRBV19	NA	few	TRBJ1-2	CASTLSGASGYGYTF	TGTGCCAGTACCCTTAGTGGGGCTTCAGGCTATGGCTACACCTTC
TRBV29-1	NA	few	TRBJ1-1	CSVIRGPKGFF	TGCAGCGTCATCCGGGGTCCGAAGGGTTTCTTT
TRBV9	TRBD1	few	TRBJ1-4	CASRRQGDEKLFF	TGTGCCAGCCGTAGGCAGGGGGATGAAAAACTGTTTTTT